This T cell receptor beta chain comes out of a study of blood T cell repertoires in COVID-19. The CDR3 has 13 amino acids. The V end was cut by 1 base, the J end by 8 bases, with 11 bases between. CDR1 and CDR2 from the germline V gene are SQVTM and ANQGSEA. Only in-frame clones appear in the TCRdb table, and some are missing; sequencing was by immunoSEQ multiplex PCR. The sample includes a few hundred thousand clones, approximately 92% seen only once; the top ten take around 18%. This clonotype was sampled from a woman aged 30 to 39 who had recovered from COVID-19. The rearrangement uses TRBV29-1 and TRBJ1-4; D possibly corresponds to TRBD1 (5 bases). Input material: PBMCs or T cells enriched from blood (not recorded which). CDR3 sequence reads: CSVEVGAREKLFF. CDR3 DNA sequence: TGCAGCGTTGAAGTAGGGGCCAGGGAAAAACTGTTTTTT.